The T cell receptor beta chain under discussion was sequenced for a study of shared clonotypes between healthy human individuals. Looking at the study overall: Three men and two women, aged 18 to 49, were donors.

Germline CDR1 is LGHNA and CDR2 is YNFKEQ. The CDR3 is 16 residues long. V lost 4 bases and J lost 8, with 20 bases in between. Assay execution took place at the deep level. This table comes from immunoSEQ multiplex PCR, and its TCRdb copy is limited to in-frame clones, with some not included. The sample contains over a million clones, around 82% of which appear only once. General observations from the study: Naive CD4 clonotype sharing across several donors was around 5%.

The authors divided CD4+ cells into CD45RA+ naive and CD45RA-negative memory subsets. Concerning this clone: The antigen remains undetermined.

The rearrangement uses TRBV4-2 and TRBJ1-4; weak D call: TRBD1 (6 bases). Sequenced input: memory CD4+ T cells from PBMCs. Subset noted: CD45RA-negative fraction. This sequence originates from a young man in good health. Some clones in this sample may be carry-over from other donors' samples. CDR3 region: CASSLLPRGEGEKLFF. CDR3 bases: TGTGCCAGCAGCCTCCTGCCCAGGGGCGAGGGCGAAAAACTGTTTTTT.